This T cell receptor (beta chain) was obtained from a study of T cell repertoires in cytomegalovirus infection. Whole-study findings and limits: People with CMV and the relevant HLA were identified by cumulative public TCR beta family frequency.

Trimming removed 1 base from V and 7 bases from J; junction bases left unmatched: 8. This CDR3 has 16 residues. In germline, CDR1 is DFQATT, CDR2 SNEGSKA (reference sequence). About this clonotype: Its antigen is unidentified.

A single record per CDR3 protein comes from TCRdb applying MiXCR to the reads. The data contain some 270,000 distinct CDR3 sequences, approximately 22% of them seen just once; the ten biggest clones take up about 21%. This sample comprised cultured PBMCs, obtained from culture after CMV antigen stimulation. The source is a human donor in good health (CMV status not recorded). Some clones in this sample may be carry-over from other donors' samples. The V gene is TRBV20-1, the J gene TRBJ2-1; 12 positions match TRBD2. The CDR3 reads CSARGPVTSGRNEQFF. In nucleotides, the CDR3 is TGCAGTGCTAGAGGACCTGTGACTAGCGGGAGAAATGAGCAGTTCTTC.